This T cell receptor (beta chain) was found in a study of OX40 agonist ivuxolimab in advanced cancers. On the study more broadly: Patients were infused with ivuxolimab every 2 weeks at 0.01 to 10 mg/kg.

Clones were sequenced by immunoSEQ multiplex PCR, and TCRdb holds only the in-frame ones, with some missing. This table holds around 60,000 clones, around 77% found once. Trimming cost V 0 bases and J 3 bases, with 9 bases left between them. This CDR3 comprises 14 residues. Germline CDR1 and CDR2: SGHDN and FVKESK. The V and J genes are TRBV14 and TRBJ2-7; tentatively, D is TRBD2 (5 bases). This material consisted of CD4+ or CD8+ T cells sorted from blood, taken in a trial of the OX40 agonist ivuxolimab. The sequence came from an adult with an advanced solid tumor such as melanoma, head and neck, liver or kidney cancer. CDR3 protein: CASSQEGSYYEQYF. DNA for the CDR3: TGTGCCAGCAGCCAAGAAGGGAGTTACTACGAGCAGTACTTC.